Listed here are 32 T cell receptor beta chains from one sample, sequenced in a study of response to subunit inactivated influenza vaccine. TCRdb used MiXCR to reprocess the RT-PCR reads, holding one entry per CDR3 protein. The sample holds about 580,000 distinct CDR3 sequences, about 15% seen once. Sequences were derived from PBMCs from blood, sampled 12 days after vaccination. The receptors here all came from a man aged 50 to 59 who received an inactivated influenza vaccine.

This clonotype was counted a few times. V gene TRBV29-1 combines with J gene TRBJ1-2, with 8 bases lining up with TRBD1. V lost 3 bases and J lost 6; bases outside the gene matches: 3. The length of the CDR3 is 12 residues. CDR1 and CDR2 (germline): SQVTM, ANQGSEA. The CDR3 bases are TGCAGCGTTGATGCAGGGGGCAATGGCTACACCTTC. Amino acid sequence: CSVDAGGNGYTF.

The V call is TRBV3-1, the J call TRBJ2-7; D is uncertain. Trimming took 1 base from V and 1 from J, leaving 8 bases between them. Germline V gene lookup returns CDR1 LGHDT and CDR2 YNNKEL (reference sequence). The CDR3 runs to 14 residues. CDR3 amino acids: CASSQGFISYEQYF. DNA for the CDR3: TGTGCCAGCAGCCAAGGATTTATATCCTACGAGCAGTACTTC.

This sequence joins TRBV12-3 or TRBV12-4 and TRBJ1-6, with 7 positions matching TRBD1. This CDR3 region has 16 residues. With 0 bases clipped from V and 7 bases from J, the junction kept 6 bases outside the gene matches. The CDR3 is CASSLAPDRANSPLHF. Written as DNA, the CDR3 is TGTGCCAGCAGTTTAGCCCCCGACAGGGCCAATTCACCCCTCCACTTT.

The table lists this clonotype with a few counts. This rearrangement joins TRBV10-3 to TRBJ2-1, with 9 bases fitting TRBD2. V shed 11 bases, J shed 3 bases, and the junction held 17 bases outside the gene matches. The CDR3 covers 17 residues. Germline assignment: CDR1 ENHRY and CDR2 SYGVKD. The CDR3 DNA sequence: TGTGCCTCCTTATCTGGTTGGGGCGGGAGGGACTACAATGAGCAGTTCTTC. As protein: CASLSGWGGRDYNEQFF.

In its sample, this clonotype was seen many times. The genes are TRBV5-1 and TRBJ2-1; D ambiguous. The CDR3 sequence is 11 residues long. V was trimmed by 4 bases and J by 8 bases, leaving 7 bases between them. CDR1 SGHRS and CDR2 YFSETQ come from the germline V gene. Written as DNA, the CDR3 is TGCGCCAGCAGCGATCAGCATGAGCAGTTCTTC. The encoded protein is CASSDQHEQFF.

The rearrangement joins TRBV29-1 to TRBJ1-1; D remains unclear. In germline, CDR1 is SQVTM, CDR2 ANQGSEA. This CDR3 comprises 13 residues. The CDR3 DNA follows: TGCACCTACGGAAGGCGGCTGGGGACTGAAGCTTTCTTT. Its protein product is CTYGRRLGTEAFF.

The rearrangement uses TRBV7-2 and TRBJ2-7; TRBD2 might be the D (6 bases). The germline V gene has CDR1 SGHTA and CDR2 FQGNSA. Trimming cost V 1 base and J 3 bases, with 13 bases left between them. The CDR3 extends over 15 amino acids. Here the CDR3 reads CASSLGGNSNYEQYF. The CDR3 nucleotides read TGTGCCAGCAGCTTAGGCGGGAATTCGAACTACGAGCAGTACTTC.

This clonotype was seen more than once but under ten times. The chain couples TRBV11-2 to TRBJ1-5; possibly TRBD1 for D (5 bases). Deletions cut 5 bases from V and 3 bases from J, with 8 bases between. Germline CDR1 is SGHAT and CDR2 is FQNNGV. The CDR3 is 13 residues long. CDR3 residues: CASSVGHNQPQHF. CDR3 DNA sequence: TGTGCCAGCAGCGTTGGACACAATCAGCCCCAGCATTTT.

This clonotype was detected a few times. This chain links TRBV4-1 with TRBJ2-2, with D possibly being TRBD1 or TRBD2 (6 bases each). Germline lookup yields CDR1 MGHRA and CDR2 YSYEKL. The CDR3 spans 13 residues. Between the trimmed V and J ends, which lost 9 bases and 2 bases, there was a span of 10 bases. The CDR3 region is CASRGDNTGELFF. DNA of the CDR3: TGCGCCAGTAGGGGGGATAACACCGGGGAGCTGTTTTTT.

In this sample, this clonotype turned up many times. DNA of the CDR3: TGTGCCAGCAGTTACGTGGGGGGTCCGAATCAGCCCCAGCATTTT. This sequence encodes CASSYVGGPNQPQHF. The rearrangement uses TRBV6-2 or TRBV6-3 and TRBJ1-5; D may be TRBD1 (5 bases). The CDR3 extends over 15 amino acids. V dropped 2 bases and J dropped 4 bases, with 12 bases sitting between them. In germline, CDR1 is MNHEY, CDR2 SVGEGT.

The rearrangement joins TRBV7-9 to TRBJ2-7, with D unresolved. CDR1 and CDR2 from the germline V gene are SEHNR and FQNEAQ (reference sequence). V was pared by 6 bases and J by 2 bases, with 14 bases between. CDR3 length equals 14 residues. The CDR3 loop is CASSSALQPYEQYF. CDR3 nucleotide sequence: TGTGCCAGCAGTTCAGCTCTACAACCCTACGAGCAGTACTTC.

This clonotype showed up just a few times. The genes are TRBV6-2 or TRBV6-3 and TRBJ2-5, with D unclear. Germline CDR1 and CDR2: MNHEY and SVGEGT. CDR3 length: 15 residues. With 4 bases removed from V and 5 bases from J, the gap between germline ends came to 17 bases. The CDR3 protein is CASSSEYSSAETQYF. The DNA of the CDR3 is TGTGCCAGCAGTTCCGAGTATAGTTCCGCGGAGACCCAGTACTTC.

This clonotype occurred a few times. This sequence joins TRBV2 and TRBJ1-4; D not resolved. Germline CDR1 is SNHLY and CDR2 is FYNNEI. CDR3 length: 13 amino acids. Between the trimmed V and J ends, which lost 4 bases and 8 bases, there was a span of 11 bases. CDR3 bases: TGTGCCAGCAGTGGGAGGGAAGGAGAAAAACTGTTTTTT. As protein: CASSGREGEKLFF.

This clonotype was seen a handful of times. V is TRBV6-1 and J is TRBJ1-1; tentative D call: TRBD1 (5 bases). Looked up from germline, CDR1 is MNHNS and CDR2 is SASEGT. The CDR3 runs 14 residues. The V and J ends lost 6 bases and 5 bases respectively, with 16 bases between them. The chain's CDR3 is CASRDWGVGTEAFF. CDR3 nucleotides: TGTGCCAGCAGAGACTGGGGGGTAGGTACTGAAGCTTTCTTT.

The V call is TRBV2, the J call TRBJ1-5; TRBD1 is a possible D gene (6 bases). The CDR3 totals 13 residues. The V gene lost 7 bases and the J gene lost 5 bases, with 12 bases spanning the gap. From germline, CDR1 is SNHLY and CDR2 FYNNEI. CDR3 nucleotide sequence: TGTGCCAGCACCGACAGGAGCGATCAGCCCCAGCATTTT. The encoded protein is CASTDRSDQPQHF.

This clonotype has a count of ten or more. The chain couples TRBV28 to TRBJ1-2; 12 nucleotides match TRBD1. The CDR3 spans 15 residues. V was pared by 5 bases and J by 8 bases, with 9 bases of the junction left unmatched. The germline gives CDR1 MDHEN, CDR2 SYDVKM. The CDR3 loop reads CASSGVGQGAPGYTF. The CDR3 DNA sequence: TGTGCCAGCAGTGGGGTGGGACAGGGGGCACCCGGCTACACCTTC.

The chain joins TRBV30 to TRBJ1-5; tentatively, D is TRBD1 (6 bases). In germline, CDR1 is GTSNPN, CDR2 SVGIG (reference sequence). The V gene lost 1 base and the J gene lost 2 bases, with 15 bases spanning the gap. CDR3 length: 16 residues. The chain's CDR3 is CAWSGRGGVGNQPQHF. CDR3 DNA: TGTGCCTGGAGTGGACGGGGGGGCGTGGGCAATCAGCCCCAGCATTTT.

This clonotype has just a few counts. The chain links TRBV27 to TRBJ2-5, with D maybe TRBD2 (7 bases). The CDR3 is 13 residues long. Germline V gene lookup returns CDR1 MNHEY and CDR2 SMNVEV (reference sequence). V was pared by 5 bases and J by 7 bases, with 14 bases between. The CDR3 reads CASSGGGTGTQYF. The CDR3 DNA follows: TGTGCCAGCAGTGGCGGGGGCACCGGGACCCAGTACTTC.

This clonotype was observed many times. The J gene is TRBJ2-7, the V gene TRBV28, with TRBD1 matching over 11 bases. Germline assignment: CDR1 MDHEN and CDR2 SYDVKM. The CDR3 consists of 15 residues. The trim removed 6 bases at V and 3 bases at J, leaving 7 bases unmatched. This chain's CDR3 is CASRAPGQGGYEQYF. CDR3 DNA: TGTGCCAGCAGAGCCCCGGGACAGGGGGGCTACGAGCAGTACTTC. The variable domain in full, completed from reference TRBV28 and TRBJ2-7, reads DVKVTQSSRYLVKRTGEKVFLECVQDMDHENMFWYRQDPGLGLRLIYFSYDVKMKEKGDIPEGYSVSREKKERFSLILESASTNQTSMYLCASRAPGQGGYEQYFGPGTRLTVT.

This clonotype was counted many times. V and J are TRBV12-3 or TRBV12-4 and TRBJ2-1; weak D call: TRBD1 (6 bases). V lost 6 bases and J lost 7, with 10 bases in between. The CDR3 sequence is 12 residues long. The CDR3 DNA reads as TGTGCCAGCAGCCTGACAGGTAATGAGCAGTTCTTC. As protein: CASSLTGNEQFF.

The genes are TRBV27 and TRBJ1-2, with 9 nucleotides matching TRBD1. In germline, CDR1 is MNHEY, CDR2 SMNVEV (reference sequence). Trimming took 7 bases from V and 1 from J; bases not matched to a gene: 10. CDR3 length: 16 residues. CDR3 coding DNA: TGTGCCAGCACCCCCGGCCGGGACAGGGTTAACTATGGCTACACCTTC. Translated: CASTPGRDRVNYGYTF.

This clonotype was picked up many times. The junction departs from germline at one end; a sequencing error may be responsible. This chain uses TRBV7-9 with TRBJ2-3, with unresolved D. The germline gives CDR1 SEHNR, CDR2 FQNEAQ (reference sequence). This CDR3 is 13 amino acids long. The CDR3 loop is CASSLEVPGPLHF. The CDR3 region has the DNA TGTGCCAGCAGCTTAGAAGTCCCGGGCCCGCTACATTTT.

This clonotype has more than one count but fewer than ten. The CDR3 bases are TGTGCCAGCAGCACCAGACTAGTCGGCTACAATGAGCAGTTCTTC. Translation gives CASSTRLVGYNEQFF. V gene TRBV6-2 or TRBV6-3 combines with J gene TRBJ2-1, with D possibly matching TRBD2 (6 bases). Germline V gene data show CDR1 as MNHEY and CDR2 as SVGEGT. The V end lost 6 bases, the J end lost 3 bases, and 15 bases lay between the germline ends. The CDR3 covers 15 residues.

The genes are TRBV28 and TRBJ2-2; D is ambiguous. Germline V gene sequence: CDR1 MDHEN, CDR2 SYDVKM. This CDR3 spans 15 amino acids. Between the trimmed V and J ends, which lost 3 bases and 5 bases, there was a span of 13 bases. The CDR3 DNA is TGTGCCAGCAGTTTTCTTCGGGTAGCAACCGGGGAGCTGTTTTTT. It codes for CASSFLRVATGELFF.

This clonotype was recorded at least ten times. V usage is TRBV2 and J usage is TRBJ2-5; 8 bases fit TRBD1. V shed 4 bases, J shed 6 bases, and the junction held 7 bases outside the gene matches. There are 14 residues in the CDR3. Per the germline V gene, CDR1 is SNHLY and CDR2 is FYNNEI. In DNA, the CDR3 is TGTGCCAGCAGTGGACAGGGGAGGACGAAGACCCAGTACTTC. As protein: CASSGQGRTKTQYF.

This clonotype has just a few counts. The chain uses TRBV7-9 and TRBJ2-5, with D possibly being TRBD1 or TRBD2 (6 bases each). The germline gives CDR1 SEHNR, CDR2 FQNEAQ (reference sequence). V was shortened by 1 base and J by 2 bases, with 11 bases between the two germline ends. The CDR3 runs to 15 residues. The CDR3 sequence: CASSLVGGGQETQYF. CDR3 coding DNA: TGTGCCAGCAGCTTAGTAGGAGGGGGGCAAGAGACCCAGTACTTC.

The chain carries TRBV4-3 and TRBJ2-1; 11 nucleotides agree with TRBD2. CDR3 length: 16 residues. V lost 0 bases and J lost 8; bases outside the gene matches: 6. Germline loops: CDR1 LGHNA, CDR2 YSLEER. CDR3 loop: CASSQELAGGTDEQFF. Here the CDR3 DNA reads TGCGCCAGCAGCCAAGAATTAGCGGGGGGGACCGATGAGCAGTTCTTC.

The V gene is TRBV4-1, the J gene TRBJ2-7; D perhaps matches TRBD2 (5 bases). Germline CDR1 MGHRA, CDR2 YSYEKL. This CDR3 comprises 13 residues. Deletions cut 0 bases from V and 9 bases from J, with 12 bases between. CDR3 DNA sequence: TGCGCCAGCAGCCAAGACTCCAGAGCGGTGCAGTACTTC. Its translation: CASSQDSRAVQYF.

V usage is TRBV20-1 and J usage is TRBJ2-3; TRBD2 matches 7 bases. V was pared by 0 bases and J by 6 bases, with 9 bases of the junction left unmatched. CDR3 length equals 15 residues. Per the germline V gene, CDR1 is DFQATT and CDR2 is SNEGSKA (reference sequence). The CDR3 sequence is CSARERAGPSDTQYF. The CDR3 DNA reads TGCAGTGCTAGAGAGCGAGCGGGACCTTCGGATACGCAGTATTTT.

This clonotype was seen ten or more times. This CDR3 is CATSDVGSTGELFF. In nucleotides, the CDR3 is TGTGCCACCAGTGACGTGGGAAGCACCGGGGAGCTGTTTTTT. V gene TRBV24-1 combines with J gene TRBJ2-2; unclear D gene. The CDR3 is made up of 14 amino acids. V was pared by 4 bases and J by 4 bases, with 9 bases between. Germline V CDR1 and CDR2: KGHDR, SFDVKD.

This clonotype was found a few times. The chain has TRBV15 and TRBJ1-5, with 10 positions matching TRBD1. CDR1 and CDR2 from the germline V gene are LNHNV and YYDKDF (reference sequence). V shed 2 bases and J 6 bases; nucleotides not matched to a gene: 13. CDR3 length: 18 residues. The CDR3 spells CATSRPSGTGEFGQPQHF. The CDR3 nucleotides read TGTGCCACCAGCAGACCTAGTGGGACAGGGGAATTCGGTCAGCCCCAGCATTTT.

This sequence joins TRBV7-8 and TRBJ2-7, with a tentative D call TRBD2 (5 bases). CDR3 size: 13 residues. Germline CDR1 SGHVS, CDR2 FQNEAQ. V lost 5 bases and J lost 7, with 15 bases in between. CDR3 bases: TGTGCCAGCAGCCATAGACGGGGTCGGGAGCAGTACTTC. Protein: CASSHRRGREQYF.